The sample holds one count of the clone carrying this T cell receptor (beta chain). Its target is unknown. The final CDR3 position lacks the conserved phenylalanine or tryptophan, pointing to a likely read error. The data originate from a study of T cell repertoires in cytomegalovirus infection. On the study more broadly: Shared public TCR beta signatures pointed to both CMV infection and a matching HLA type. Study-wide points: There were carriers of CMV plus the relevant HLA, and cumulative public TCR beta family frequency identified them. It was HLA-C-restricted CMV-specific TCR beta clonotypes that dominated the response ex vivo.

The germline CDR1 and CDR2 sequences are SGHTA and FQGTGA. The germline V and J ends were trimmed by 3 bases and 5 bases, with 13 bases remaining between them. The CDR3 consists of 14 residues. TCRdb redid the calling of the reads with MiXCR, one entry per CDR3 protein. The table includes more than 350,000 distinct CDR3 sequences, roughly 31% detected once. The rearrangement uses TRBV7-3 and TRBJ1-2; D may be TRBD1 (6 bases). This sequence originates from a human donor in good health (CMV status not recorded). Some clones in this sample may be carry-over from other donors' samples. Sequencing was performed on PBMCs. The DNA for the CDR3 is TGTGCCAGCAGCTTCACAGGGATAGGGTATGGCTACACCTTA. It is translated as CASSFTGIGYGYTL.